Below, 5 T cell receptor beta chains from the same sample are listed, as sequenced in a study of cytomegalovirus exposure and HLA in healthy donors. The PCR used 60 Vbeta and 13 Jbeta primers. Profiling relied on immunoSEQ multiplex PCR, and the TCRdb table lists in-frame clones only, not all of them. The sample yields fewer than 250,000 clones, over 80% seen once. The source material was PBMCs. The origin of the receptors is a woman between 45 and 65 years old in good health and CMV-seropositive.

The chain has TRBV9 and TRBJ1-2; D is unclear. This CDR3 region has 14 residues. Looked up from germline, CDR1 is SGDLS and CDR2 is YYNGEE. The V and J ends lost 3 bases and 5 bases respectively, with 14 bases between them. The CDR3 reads CASSDLREGYGYTF. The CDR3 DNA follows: TGTGCCAGCAGCGACTTGCGGGAAGGATATGGCTACACCTTC.

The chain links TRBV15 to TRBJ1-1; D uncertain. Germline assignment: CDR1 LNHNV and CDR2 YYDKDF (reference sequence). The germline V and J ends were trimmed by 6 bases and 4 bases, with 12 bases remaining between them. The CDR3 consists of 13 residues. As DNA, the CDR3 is TGTGCCACCAGGGAGTATCGCCGCACTGAAGCTTTCTTT. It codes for CATREYRRTEAFF.

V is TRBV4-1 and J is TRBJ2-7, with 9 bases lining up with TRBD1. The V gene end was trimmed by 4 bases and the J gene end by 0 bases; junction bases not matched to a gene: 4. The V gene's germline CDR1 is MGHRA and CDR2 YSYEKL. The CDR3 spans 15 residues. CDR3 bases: TGCGCCAGCAGCCCTCCGGGACAGGGCTCCTACGAGCAGTACTTC. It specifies CASSPPGQGSYEQYF.

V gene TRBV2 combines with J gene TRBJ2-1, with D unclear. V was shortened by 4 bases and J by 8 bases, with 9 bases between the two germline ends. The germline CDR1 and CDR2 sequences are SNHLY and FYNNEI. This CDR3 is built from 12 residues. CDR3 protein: CASSGYTDEQFF. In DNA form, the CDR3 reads TGTGCCAGCAGTGGCTATACGGATGAGCAGTTCTTC.

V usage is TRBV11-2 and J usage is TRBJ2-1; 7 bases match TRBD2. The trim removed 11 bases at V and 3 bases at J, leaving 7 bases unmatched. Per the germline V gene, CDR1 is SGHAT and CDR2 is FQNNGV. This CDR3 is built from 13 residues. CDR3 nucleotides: TGTGCCGGTTCGGGGGGTATCTACAATGAGCAGTTCTTC. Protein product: CAGSGGIYNEQFF.